This T cell receptor beta chain is drawn from a study of CD8 T cells in ankylosing spondylitis. Study-level findings and limits: There was a TCR beta motif, made of 7 or 8 highly homologous variants, that appeared characteristic of ankylosing spondylitis blood. Past studies reported some motif variants in reactive arthritis synovial fluid and blood.

Germline V gene sequence: CDR1 LNHDA, CDR2 SQIVND (reference sequence). Trimming removed 6 bases from V and 10 bases from J; junction bases left unmatched: 6. This CDR3 has 14 amino acids. In its sample, this clonotype was seen a few times. The antigen is undetermined. TCRdb redid the calling of the 5' RACE reads with MiXCR, one entry per CDR3 protein. Of fewer than 750,000 distinct CDR3 sequences listed, roughly 19% are singletons. This chain uses TRBV19 with TRBJ1-4; TRBD1 agrees at 12 bases. Sequencing was performed on blood, either unsorted or a sorted T cell fraction (not recorded which). This receptor was taken from a male donor with ankylosing spondylitis. In DNA, the CDR3 is TGTGCCAGTAGGACGGGACAGGGGGCAACAAAACTGTTTTTT. Translating gives CASRTGQGATKLFF.